This T cell receptor (beta chain) was observed in a study of brain T cells in children with intractable seizures. The data were produced by immunoSEQ multiplex PCR, yet TCRdb's version contains in-frame clones alone and is incomplete. The table has about 340,000 clones, over 90% seen once. Notes on this clone: Its antigen is undetermined.

The time point denotes: blood from clinic visit 5 months post-surgery; TSC patient then seizure free. Only cases whose brain tissue showed the highest T cell transcript signatures were sequenced. Patients received at least one anti-epileptic drug before surgery. Findings of the study overall: Pre- and post-surgery blood differed in depth, so pre-surgery absences may be undersampling. Patients' HCMV serostatus was unknown; virus specificity rests on CDR3 similarity alone.

The sequence was collected from a boy younger than two with tuberous sclerosis and intractable seizures. This sample comprised peripheral blood, obtained around 5 months after surgery.

CDR3 nucleotides: TGCGCCAGCAGACCTAGCGGATCCCTTTACAATGAGCAGTTCTTC. The encoded protein is CASRPSGSLYNEQFF. The chain carries TRBV4-1 and TRBJ2-1; the match to TRBD2 covers 7 bases. The CDR3 sequence is 15 residues long. From germline, CDR1 is MGHRA and CDR2 YSYEKL. With 6 bases clipped from V and 4 bases from J, the junction kept 9 bases outside the gene matches.